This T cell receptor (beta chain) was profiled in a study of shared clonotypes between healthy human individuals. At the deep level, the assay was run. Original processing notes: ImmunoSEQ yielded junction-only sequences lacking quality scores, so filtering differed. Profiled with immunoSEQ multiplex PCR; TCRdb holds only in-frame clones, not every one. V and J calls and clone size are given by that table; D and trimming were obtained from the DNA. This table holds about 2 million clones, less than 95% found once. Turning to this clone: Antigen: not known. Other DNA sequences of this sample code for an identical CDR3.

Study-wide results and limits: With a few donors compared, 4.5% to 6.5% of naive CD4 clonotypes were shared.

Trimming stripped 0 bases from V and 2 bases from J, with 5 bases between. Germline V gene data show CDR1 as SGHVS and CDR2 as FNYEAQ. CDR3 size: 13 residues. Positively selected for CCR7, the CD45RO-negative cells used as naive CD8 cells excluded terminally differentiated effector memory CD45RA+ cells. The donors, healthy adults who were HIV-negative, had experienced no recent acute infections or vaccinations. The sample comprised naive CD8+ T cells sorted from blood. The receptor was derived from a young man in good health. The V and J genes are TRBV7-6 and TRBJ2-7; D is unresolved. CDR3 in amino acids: CASSLAVAYEQYF. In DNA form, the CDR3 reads TGTGCCAGCAGCTTAGCGGTTGCCTACGAGCAGTACTTC.